This T cell receptor (beta chain) was sequenced for a study of cytomegalovirus exposure and HLA in healthy donors. A single count supports this clone. Germline trimming cut 5 bases from V and 0 bases from J; bases unmatched to any gene: 10. Germline CDR1 reads WNHNN; CDR2 reads SYGVQD (reference sequence). The CDR3 has 18 amino acids. The primer mix had 60 Vbeta and 13 Jbeta primers. Using immunoSEQ multiplex PCR, the repertoire was profiled, and TCRdb retains in-frame clones only, with some absent. The data show 200,000 to 250,000 clones, about 74% seen once. The sample taken for sequencing was PBMCs. The gene calls are TRBV10-1 and TRBJ2-2; 9 bases match TRBD1. This TCR was sampled from a woman under 40 in good health and CMV-seronegative. The CDR3 DNA is TGCGCCAGCAGTCTGACAGGGGGATGGCTAACGAACACCGGGGAGCTGTTTTTT. This gives the protein CASSLTGGWLTNTGELFF.